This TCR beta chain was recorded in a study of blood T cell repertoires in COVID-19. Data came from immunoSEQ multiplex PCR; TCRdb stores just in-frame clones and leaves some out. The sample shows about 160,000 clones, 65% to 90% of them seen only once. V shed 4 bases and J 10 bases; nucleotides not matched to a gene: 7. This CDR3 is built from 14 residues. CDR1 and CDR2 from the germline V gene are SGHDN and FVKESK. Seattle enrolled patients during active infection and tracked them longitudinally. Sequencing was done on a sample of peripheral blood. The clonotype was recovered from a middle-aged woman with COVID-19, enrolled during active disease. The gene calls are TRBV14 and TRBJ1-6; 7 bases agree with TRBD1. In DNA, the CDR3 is TGTGCCAGCAGCCCCGAGGGGGCTCAGTCACCCCTCCACTTT. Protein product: CASSPEGAQSPLHF.